Presented here are 26 T cell receptor beta chains from one specimen sequenced in a study of beta chain features in type 1 diabetes. Study-wide findings and caveats: Shorter TCRB CDR3s, moderately but significantly so, were found in Type 1 diabetes patients in all four CD4+ subsets.

What these receptors recognize is not known. The isolated RNA, all of it, was reverse transcribed, so expressed TCRB transcripts were what got sequenced. Measured with immunoSEQ multiplex PCR; TCRdb has only the in-frame clones, and not every one. The sample has fewer than 300,000 clones; around 20% are singletons. Input material: naive CD4+ T cells from blood. The receptors shown here come from a woman between 40 and 50 years old with type 1 diabetes.

This clone has just a few counts. The chain has TRBV7-3 and TRBJ2-2, with 7 bases that match TRBD1. This CDR3 is 15 amino acids long. V shed 4 bases, J shed 2 bases, and the junction held 4 bases outside the gene matches. CDR1 and CDR2 from the germline V gene are SGHTA and FQGTGA. The CDR3 bases are TGTGCCAGCAGCTCGGGACAGATTAACACCGGGGAGCTGTTTTTT. Translation: CASSSGQINTGELFF.

This clone has only a few counts. J is TRBJ1-2 and V is TRBV27, with D unclear. Between the trimmed V and J ends, which lost 4 bases and 5 bases, there was a span of 11 bases. Germline V gene lookup returns CDR1 MNHEY and CDR2 SMNVEV (reference sequence). The CDR3 loop spans 13 amino acids. The CDR3 is CASSWGGSYGYTF. DNA of the CDR3: TGTGCCAGCAGTTGGGGAGGATCATATGGCTACACCTTC.

This chain connects TRBV9 to TRBJ2-1, with TRBD2 matching 11 bases. The CDR3 totals 14 residues. V was clipped by 4 bases and J by 9 bases; unmatched bases: 6. Looked up from germline, CDR1 is SGDLS and CDR2 is YYNGEE. The CDR3 DNA reads TGTGCCAGCAGCTTCCGACTAGCGGGAATTGAGCAGTTCTTC. Its translation is CASSFRLAGIEQFF.

The V gene is TRBV28, the J gene TRBJ2-5; 7 nucleotides agree with TRBD1. The CDR3 contains 13 residues. Germline trimming cut 7 bases from V and 4 bases from J; bases unmatched to any gene: 6. Per germline, CDR1 MDHEN and CDR2 SYDVKM. The CDR3 DNA reads TGTGCCAGCACTCTACAGGGGATAGAGACCCAGTACTTC. Amino acid sequence: CASTLQGIETQYF.

The chain joins TRBV29-1 to TRBJ1-2, with TRBD1 identical over 9 bases. This CDR3 region has 14 residues. Per the germline V gene, CDR1 is SQVTM and CDR2 is ANQGSEA. The V and J ends lost 6 bases and 7 bases, in that order; junction bases with no gene match: 12. CDR3 loop: CSVTGQGDFGGYTF. The CDR3 region has the DNA TGCAGCGTCACGGGACAGGGTGATTTTGGTGGCTACACCTTC.

This clone was picked up one time. The V gene is TRBV7-2, the J gene TRBJ2-5, with 13 bases aligning to TRBD2. Losses at the gene ends were 5 bases for V and 5 bases for J; bases not matched to a gene: 5. Looked up from germline, CDR1 is SGHTA and CDR2 is FQGNSA. The CDR3 totals 15 residues. The CDR3 sequence is CASSLGLAGAETQYF. The CDR3 nucleotides are TGTGCCAGCAGCCTCGGACTAGCGGGAGCGGAGACCCAGTACTTC. The variable domain in full, with the rest retrieved from reference TRBV7-2 and TRBJ2-5, is GAGVSQSPSNKVTEKGKDVELRCDPISGHTALYWYRQSLGQGLEFLIYFQGNSAPDKSGLPSDRFSAERTGGSVSTLTIQRTQQEDSAVYLCASSLGLAGAETQYFGPGTRLLVL.

This clone appeared a few times. This chain joins TRBV9 and TRBJ2-3, with 10 bases lining up with TRBD2. CDR3 length: 15 residues. Per the germline V gene, CDR1 is SGDLS and CDR2 is YYNGEE. V gave up 4 bases and J gave up 6 bases; unmatched junction bases: 8. CDR3 sequence (DNA): TGTGCCAGCAGCTTGGGGACTAGCGTCGGGGATACGCAGTATTTT. Amino acids: CASSLGTSVGDTQYF.

This clone was seen a few times. The chain combines TRBV6-5 with TRBJ2-7; 10 bases fit TRBD1. The CDR3 consists of 11 residues. Trimming took 9 bases from V and 6 from J; bases not matched to a gene: 2. Germline loops: CDR1 MNHEY, CDR2 SVGAGI. CDR3 sequence reads: CASRQGAEQYF. CDR3 in DNA: TGTGCCAGTCGACAGGGGGCCGAGCAGTACTTC.

The chain uses TRBV2 and TRBJ2-1; TRBD1 agrees at 11 bases. CDR3 length equals 15 residues. Germline V gene data show CDR1 as SNHLY and CDR2 as FYNNEI. Trimming took 5 bases from V and 7 from J; bases not matched to a gene: 7. CDR3 in DNA: TGTGCCAGCAGTAATACCGGGACAGGGGGGAATGAGCAGTTCTTC. Protein: CASSNTGTGGNEQFF.

The V gene is TRBV30, the J gene TRBJ2-2; a possible D gene is TRBD1 (6 bases). Germline values: CDR1 GTSNPN, CDR2 SVGIG (reference sequence). The CDR3 has 14 amino acids. Trimming removed 2 bases from V and 8 bases from J, with 15 bases in between. The CDR3, as DNA: TGTGCCTGGAGTCCTAGACAGACAGGAGGGGAGCTGTTTTTT. This encodes CAWSPRQTGGELFF.

This rearrangement joins TRBV19 to TRBJ2-1; 9 nucleotides match TRBD2. With 7 bases clipped from V and 4 bases from J, the junction kept 5 bases outside the gene matches. Germline V gives CDR1 LNHDA, CDR2 SQIVND (reference sequence). The CDR3 has 14 residues. DNA of the CDR3: TGTGCCAGTAAGGGGACTAGCTTTTACAATGAGCAGTTCTTC. This codes for CASKGTSFYNEQFF.

V is TRBV4-3 and J is TRBJ2-7, with 7 nucleotides matching TRBD1. This CDR3 has 15 amino acids. Trimming removed 3 bases from V and 4 bases from J; junction bases left unmatched: 9. Germline loops: CDR1 LGHNA, CDR2 YSLEER. The CDR3 DNA is TGCGCCAGCAGCCAGGCGACAAGGGGGCCTTACGAGCAGTACTTC. The encoded protein is CASSQATRGPYEQYF.

This clone was seen more than once but under ten times. V is TRBV4-3 and J is TRBJ1-3; TRBD1 matches 9 bases. V was clipped by 2 bases and J by 8 bases; unmatched bases: 4. The germline gives CDR1 LGHNA, CDR2 YSLEER. The CDR3 is 14 amino acids. In DNA form, the CDR3 reads TGCGCCAGCAGCCAAACAGGGGGCGCGGACACCATATATTTT. It translates to CASSQTGGADTIYF.

The rearrangement links TRBV30 to TRBJ2-7; 11 nucleotides agree with TRBD2. Trimming took 3 bases from V and 2 from J; bases not matched to a gene: 3. Germline CDR1 reads GTSNPN; CDR2 reads SVGIG (reference sequence). The CDR3 contains 14 residues. CDR3 amino acids: CAWSRTSGPYEQYF. The CDR3 DNA follows: TGTGCCTGGAGCCGGACTAGCGGGCCCTACGAGCAGTACTTC.

The rearrangement joins TRBV5-1 to TRBJ2-1; tentative D call: TRBD2 (5 bases). Germline V gene lookup returns CDR1 SGHRS and CDR2 YFSETQ. Trimming left V 5 bases short and J 5 bases short, with 17 bases between. The CDR3 extends over 15 amino acids. The CDR3 loop is CASRSLRRADNEQFF. The CDR3 coding sequence is TGCGCCAGCAGGAGCTTGCGGCGGGCAGACAATGAGCAGTTCTTC.

V gene TRBV7-3 combines with J gene TRBJ1-1; TRBD1 matches 7 bases. This CDR3 is 16 amino acids long. Germline V CDR1 and CDR2: SGHTA, FQGTGA. The junction had 5 bases not matched to a gene; V was cut back by 0 bases and J by 1 base. The CDR3 region is CASSLTERDRNTEAFF. The CDR3 region has the DNA TGTGCCAGCAGCTTAACGGAACGGGACAGGAACACTGAAGCTTTCTTT.

This clone turned up a few times. This chain uses TRBV4-1 with TRBJ2-5; 14 bases map to TRBD2. Looked up from germline, CDR1 is MGHRA and CDR2 is YSYEKL. This CDR3 has 15 amino acids. Losses at the gene ends were 4 bases for V and 5 bases for J; bases not matched to a gene: 3. Written as DNA, the CDR3 is TGCGCCAGCAGCCGGGGACTAGCGGGGGAGGAGACCCAGTACTTC. It specifies CASSRGLAGEETQYF.

The genes are TRBV28 and TRBJ1-3; weak D call: TRBD1 (5 bases). Germline V gives CDR1 MDHEN, CDR2 SYDVKM. The CDR3 is 16 amino acids. The V end was cut by 7 bases, the J end by 0 bases, with 16 bases between. The CDR3 bases are TGTGCCAGCACCCTGGCAGGGATCAGCTCTGGAAACACCATATATTTT. Its protein is CASTLAGISSGNTIYF. Drawing the rest from reference TRBV28 and TRBJ1-3, the complete variable domain is DVKVTQSSRYLVKRTGEKVFLECVQDMDHENMFWYRQDPGLGLRLIYFSYDVKMKEKGDIPEGYSVSREKKERFSLILESASTNQTSMYLCASTLAGISSGNTIYFGEGSWLTVV.

This clone has a handful of counts. This chain connects TRBV7-3 to TRBJ2-7; D is perhaps TRBD2 (5 bases). V was cut by 4 bases and J by 7 bases, with 8 bases left in between. CDR1 and CDR2 (germline): SGHTA, FQGTGA. The CDR3 has 11 residues. The CDR3 DNA reads as TGTGCCAGCAGCTCCCGGGGTGAGCAGTACTTC. It codes for CASSSRGEQYF.

This clone has only a few counts. Other DNA variants within this sample encode the same CDR3. The chain combines TRBV10-3 with TRBJ2-5; 11 positions agree with TRBD2. With 0 bases clipped from V and 4 bases from J, the junction kept 1 base outside the gene matches. CDR3 length: 15 residues. Germline V gene sequence: CDR1 ENHRY, CDR2 SYGVKD. Here the CDR3 reads CAISESTSGGETQYF. In nucleotides, the CDR3 is TGTGCCATCAGTGAGTCAACTAGCGGGGGAGAGACCCAGTACTTC.

This clone was seen a handful of times. This chain links TRBV7-9 with TRBJ2-2; 9 nucleotides line up with TRBD2. Germline trimming cut 9 bases from V and 7 bases from J; bases unmatched to any gene: 9. The CDR3 contains 14 residues. Germline V gives CDR1 SEHNR, CDR2 FQNEAQ (reference sequence). The CDR3: CARTGTSNVGELFF. CDR3 bases: TGTGCCAGGACCGGGACTAGCAATGTCGGGGAGCTGTTTTTT.

The sample holds a few counts of this clone. The chain couples TRBV5-4 to TRBJ2-2, with D maybe TRBD1 (6 bases). V lost 1 base to trimming and J lost 5 bases, with 9 bases between them. CDR3 length equals 14 residues. Germline CDR1 SGHNT, CDR2 YYREEE (reference sequence). The CDR3 is CASSLTGQTGELFF. The CDR3 DNA follows: TGTGCCAGCAGCTTGACAGGGCAGACCGGGGAGCTGTTTTTT.

In its sample, this clone was seen a few times. This rearrangement joins TRBV13 to TRBJ2-1, with D perhaps TRBD2 (6 bases). V shed 5 bases and J shed 4 bases, with 12 bases lying between them. The V gene's germline CDR1 is PRHDT and CDR2 FYEKMQ (reference sequence). The CDR3 is 14 amino acids. The CDR3 DNA follows: TGTGCCAGCAGCCTGGGACTCCCTTACAATGAGCAGTTCTTC. Amino acid sequence: CASSLGLPYNEQFF.

This clone was seen a few times. The chain joins TRBV7-2 to TRBJ2-1; D is unresolved. Germline CDR1 SGHTA, CDR2 FQGNSA. Trimming removed 1 base from V and 6 bases from J, with 10 bases in between. The CDR3 loop spans 14 amino acids. The CDR3 DNA reads TGTGCCAGCAGCTTAGATGGGCAAGGCAATGAGCAGTTCTTC. It specifies CASSLDGQGNEQFF.

The chain combines TRBV28 with TRBJ1-1, with a possible D match to TRBD1 (5 bases). This CDR3 has 11 residues. CDR1 is MDHEN and CDR2 is SYDVKM in the germline V gene. The CDR3, as DNA: TGTGCGACCTGGGGGGGAACTGAAGCTTTCTTT. Its protein product is CATWGGTEAFF.

In its sample, this clone was seen a few times. The chain employs TRBV29-1 and TRBJ2-3, with 8 bases identical to TRBD2. The length of the CDR3 is 15 residues. The trim removed 8 bases at V and 1 base at J, leaving 11 bases unmatched. Germline CDR1 reads SQVTM; CDR2 reads ANQGSEA. The CDR3 nucleotides are TGCAGCCTTAAAACCCCAGCGGGAGGCACAGATACGCAGTATTTT. Amino acid sequence: CSLKTPAGGTDTQYF.